This TCR beta chain appears in the sequencing data of a study of cytomegalovirus exposure and HLA in healthy donors. Study-level findings and limits: The study had only CMV serostatus as immune exposure information.

PCR amplification relied on 60 Vbeta primers (plus 13 Jbeta primers). Some clones are missing from TCRdb's copy, which holds only in-frame ones; the method was immunoSEQ multiplex PCR. The table records roughly 140,000 clones, 82% of them present only once. Those who donated were healthy bone marrow donors. In the case of this clone: As yet, its antigen is unknown.

Germline assignment: CDR1 LNHNV and CDR2 YYDKDF (reference sequence). With 5 bases clipped from V and 3 bases from J, the junction kept 2 bases outside the gene matches. The length of the CDR3 is 13 residues. Sample: PBMCs. This receptor was taken from a man in his thirties or forties in good health and CMV-seropositive. The chain recombines TRBV15 with TRBJ2-3; the match to TRBD1 covers 7 bases. The CDR3 is CATSLQGTDTQYF. The CDR3 DNA is TGTGCCACCAGCTTACAGGGGACAGATACGCAGTATTTT.